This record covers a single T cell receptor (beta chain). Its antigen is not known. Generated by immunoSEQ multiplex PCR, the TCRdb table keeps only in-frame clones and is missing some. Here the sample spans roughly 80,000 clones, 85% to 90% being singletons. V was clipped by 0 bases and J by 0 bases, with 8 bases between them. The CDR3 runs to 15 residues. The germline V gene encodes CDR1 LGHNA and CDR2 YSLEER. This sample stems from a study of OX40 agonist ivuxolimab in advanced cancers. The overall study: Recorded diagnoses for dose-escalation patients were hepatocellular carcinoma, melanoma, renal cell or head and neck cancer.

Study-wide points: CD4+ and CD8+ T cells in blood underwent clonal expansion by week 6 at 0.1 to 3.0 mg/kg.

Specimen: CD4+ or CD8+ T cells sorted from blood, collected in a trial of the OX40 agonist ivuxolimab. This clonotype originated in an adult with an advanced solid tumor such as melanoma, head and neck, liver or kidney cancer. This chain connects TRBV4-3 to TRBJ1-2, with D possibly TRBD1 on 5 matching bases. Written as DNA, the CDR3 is TGCGCCAGCAGCCAAGAGACGGGGCCTAACTATGGCTACACCTTC. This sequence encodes CASSQETGPNYGYTF.